The rows below give T cell receptor beta chains drawn from one sample of a study of beta chain features in type 1 diabetes. Repertoires were generated with immunoSEQ multiplex PCR, while TCRdb's copy carries only in-frame clones and drops some. The sample yields 93,000 or so clones, 28% seen once. The sequenced sample consisted of central memory CD4+ T cells from blood. The receptors shown here come from a woman aged 18-29 years with type 1 diabetes. Each CDR3 is given with its conserved first and last residue. A D gene is named only where the DNA matches it firmly. Clone size, where shown, is once, few, many, or a class for clones that have expanded.

J	size	V	D	DNA	CDR3
TRBJ2-1	few	TRBV2	TRBD1	TGTGCCAGCAGACCCGGGACAGGGGAAAGGTTGGTCTTC	CASRPGTGERLVF
TRBJ2-1	few	TRBV5-4	TRBD2	TGTGCCAGCAGCTCCCTAGCGGGGAACGACAATGAGCAGTTCTTC	CASSSLAGNDNEQFF
TRBJ2-6	.	TRBV29-1	TRBD2	TGCAGCAAACGGGGGACTAGCGGGGTCTCTGGGGCCAACGTCCTGACTTTC	CSKRGTSGVSGANVLTF
TRBJ2-3	few	TRBV7-3	.	TGTGCCAGCAGCTTAATAGCGGATAGCACAGATACGCAGTATTTT	CASSLIADSTDTQYF
TRBJ2-5	few	TRBV5-1	.	TGCGCCAGCAGCCCGGCAGTGGGGGCGGGAGAGACCCAGTACTTC	CASSPAVGAGETQYF
TRBJ1-1	.	TRBV4-3	.	TGCGCCAGCAGCCAAGATCCCCGGGACACTGAAGCTTTCTTT	CASSQDPRDTEAFF
TRBJ2-7	.	TRBV6-5	.	TGTGCCAGCAGTCCTAGAAGCGCCACCTACGAGCAGTACTTC	CASSPRSATYEQYF
TRBJ2-3	few	TRBV7-7	TRBD2	TGTGCCAGCAGCTCTAGCGGGAGTGCAGATACGCAGTATTTT	CASSSSGSADTQYF
TRBJ1-1	.	TRBV5-4	.	TGTGCCAGCAGCGGGCAAGCAGGCCGCTCGAACACTGAAGCTTTCTTT	CASSGQAGRSNTEAFF
TRBJ2-5	.	TRBV18	.	TGTGCCAGCTCACCACGGAGGGGAAACCAGGGAGAGACCCAGTACTTC	CASSPRRGNQGETQYF
TRBJ1-2	.	TRBV11-3	TRBD1	TGTGCCAGCAGCGAGGGGGCGCAGGACTATGGCTACACCTTC	CASSEGAQDYGYTF
TRBJ2-1	.	TRBV2	.	TGTGCCAGCAGTGTTATAGCGGTCAGGGCTGAGCAGTTCTTC	CASSVIAVRAEQFF
TRBJ2-3	few	TRBV5-1	.	TGCGCCAGCAGCTTGGAGGAGGGTTCAGATACGCAGTATTTT	CASSLEEGSDTQYF
TRBJ2-2	few	TRBV2	.	TGTGCCAGCGGACGGGGGTCGAACACCGGGGAGCTGTTTTTT	CASGRGSNTGELFF
TRBJ2-1	few	TRBV5-6	TRBD2	TGTGCCAGCAGCTATCCGACTAGCGGGTTAGGTGAGCAGTTCTTC	CASSYPTSGLGEQFF
TRBJ2-1	.	TRBV5-1	TRBD1	TGCGCCAGCATAGGTTCTGGTGGGGCAGGGGGCAATGAGCAGTTCTTC	CASIGSGGAGGNEQFF
TRBJ2-7	.	TRBV6-5	.	TGTGCCAGCAGTTACGGAGCAGACTCCTACGAGCAGTACTTC	CASSYGADSYEQYF